The 26 T cell receptor beta chains below were found in one sample sequenced in a study of low-dose radiotherapy and immunotherapy resistance in tumors. TRAV and TRBV primers primed cDNA for both TCRalpha and TCRbeta. Both a constant-region primer and a V-primer adapter served to amplify TCRs across 20 PCR cycles. In TCRdb, the reads were re-called with MiXCR into one record per CDR3 protein. The data show tens of thousands of distinct CDR3 sequences, 20% to 25% seen once. As to time point: after trial treatment. As to treatment: LDRT plus nivolumab, ipilimumab, low-dose cyclophosphamide and aspirin (RACIN trial). The starting material was PBMCs, obtained after low-dose radiotherapy plus immunotherapy. The receptors shown here come from a female donor with ovarian cancer.

This chain joins TRBV29-1 and TRBJ2-4; D is perhaps TRBD1 (6 bases). CDR1 and CDR2 (germline): SQVTM, ANQGSEA. Between the trimmed V and J ends, which lost 5 bases and 8 bases, there was a span of 16 bases. This CDR3 region has 13 residues. DNA for the CDR3: TGCAGCGTTCGGCCAGGGGCGGTAGACATTCAGTACTTC. This sequence encodes CSVRPGAVDIQYF.

This sequence joins TRBV27 and TRBJ2-7, with D possibly matching TRBD1 (5 bases). There are 15 residues in the CDR3. Trimming shortened V by 6 bases and J by 7 bases, and 22 bases separated the two germline ends. Germline-derived CDR1 and CDR2 are MNHEY and SMNVEV (reference sequence). The CDR3 here is CASRPAGFSDGEQYF. The CDR3 bases are TGTGCCAGCAGGCCGGCAGGGTTCAGCGATGGGGAGCAGTACTTC.

The table lists this clonotype with many counts. DNA for the CDR3: TGTGCCAGCAGCCAAGGAGGGACTAGCGGGAGTCGAGAGCAGTTCTTC. This gives the protein CASSQGGTSGSREQFF. The chain has TRBV3-1 and TRBJ2-1, with 14 bases fitting TRBD2. Germline V lookup: CDR1 LGHDT, CDR2 YNNKEL (reference sequence). The CDR3 is made up of 16 amino acids. The trim removed 1 base at V and 10 bases at J, leaving 6 bases unmatched.

This clonotype was picked up many times. J is TRBJ1-1 and V is TRBV2; D ambiguous. V shed 5 bases and J shed 1 base, with 5 bases lying between them. This CDR3 has 12 amino acids. Per the germline V gene, CDR1 is SNHLY and CDR2 is FYNNEI. In nucleotides, the CDR3 is TGTGCCAGCAGTATTCAGAACACTGAAGCTTTCTTT. Protein: CASSIQNTEAFF.

This clonotype was seen ten or more times. The chain carries TRBV20-1 and TRBJ1-2; D not certain. Looked up from germline, CDR1 is DFQATT and CDR2 is SNEGSKA (reference sequence). Trimming took off 6 bases at V and 8 bases at J, with 7 bases between the two ends. The CDR3 length is 9 residues. The CDR3 nucleotides read TGCAGTGCCCCCGGCGGCTACACCTTC. This codes for CSAPGGYTF.

In its sample, this clonotype was seen many times. V usage is TRBV6-5 and J usage is TRBJ1-5; D perhaps matches TRBD1 (6 bases). Germline V gene data show CDR1 as MNHEY and CDR2 as SVGAGI. CDR3 length: 13 residues. V gave up 6 bases and J gave up 6 bases, with 12 bases separating them. The CDR3 spells CASRGGGGQPQHF. CDR3 nucleotide sequence: TGTGCCAGCAGGGGGGGGGGCGGTCAGCCCCAGCATTTT.

This clonotype was observed a few times. The genes are TRBV7-6 and TRBJ1-2; TRBD1 is a possible D gene (6 bases). This CDR3 has 14 amino acids. V gave up 5 bases and J gave up 3 bases, with 13 bases separating them. Germline V gives CDR1 SGHVS, CDR2 FNYEAQ. As DNA, the CDR3 is TGTGCCAGCAGCCCTCTGGGGGGCCACTATGGCTACACCTTC. Amino acid sequence: CASSPLGGHYGYTF.

This clonotype has ten or more counts. CDR3 sequence (DNA): TGCAGTGCTAGATCAGGGACGCCTTACAATGAGCAGTTCTTC. Its protein product is CSARSGTPYNEQFF. The chain joins TRBV20-1 to TRBJ2-1; TRBD1 or TRBD2 may be the D gene (5 bases each). Per germline, CDR1 DFQATT and CDR2 SNEGSKA (reference sequence). CDR3 length equals 14 residues. V was clipped by 2 bases and J by 4 bases, with 12 bases between them.

The gene calls are TRBV28 and TRBJ1-4; 8 bases are a match to TRBD1. This CDR3 is 13 amino acids long. Germline assignment: CDR1 MDHEN and CDR2 SYDVKM. The V segment lost 4 bases and the J segment 7 bases; nucleotides outside the gene matches: 2. The CDR3 protein is CASSSGTGEKLFF. For the CDR3, the DNA is TGTGCCAGCAGTTCCGGGACAGGTGAAAAACTGTTTTTT.

The chain links TRBV5-1 to TRBJ2-1; 7 bases line up with TRBD1. The J segment lost 4 bases and the V segment lost 4 bases, leaving 5 bases of the junction unmatched. CDR1 and CDR2 from the germline V gene are SGHRS and YFSETQ. There are 14 residues in the CDR3. CDR3 sequence reads: CASSRQGLYNEQFF. CDR3 sequence (DNA): TGCGCCAGCAGCCGACAGGGATTATACAATGAGCAGTTCTTC.

This clonotype appeared many times. The CDR3 region has the DNA TGCAGCGTTGTGGCGGGGGTTCGGGAAAAACTGTTTTTT. It encodes CSVVAGVREKLFF. The chain joins TRBV29-1 to TRBJ1-4; D perhaps matches TRBD1 (5 bases). The germline V gene has CDR1 SQVTM and CDR2 ANQGSEA. The V end was cut by 4 bases, the J end by 8 bases, with 14 bases between. CDR3 length: 13 amino acids.

This clonotype was recorded many times. The V and J genes are TRBV19 and TRBJ2-7; D call uncertain. CDR1 and CDR2 (germline): LNHDA, SQIVND (reference sequence). There are 13 residues in the CDR3. Trimming took 4 bases from V and 0 from J, leaving 7 bases between them. Here the CDR3 DNA reads TGTGCCAGTAGTAGCGTAAGCTCCTACGAGCAGTACTTC. Translation gives CASSSVSSYEQYF. The full variable domain, completed using reference TRBV19 and TRBJ2-7, is DGGITQSPKYLFRKEGQNVTLSCEQNLNHDAMYWYRQDPGQGLRLIYYSQIVNDFQKGDIAEGYSVSREKKESFPLTVTSAQKNPTAFYLCASSSVSSYEQYFGPGTRLTVT.

This clonotype was seen at least ten times. The V and J genes are TRBV6-2 or TRBV6-3 and TRBJ2-1; D may be TRBD1 (5 bases). Germline-derived CDR1 and CDR2 are MNHEY and SVGEGT. The V end lost 5 bases, the J end lost 8 bases, and 19 bases lay between the germline ends. The CDR3 has 15 amino acids. The CDR3 region is CASSEYGLLRDEQFF. As DNA, the CDR3 is TGTGCCAGCAGTGAATACGGTCTCCTCAGGGATGAGCAGTTCTTC.

The V gene is TRBV24-1, the J gene TRBJ2-1, with TRBD2 matching over 7 bases. The V gene end was trimmed by 4 bases and the J gene end by 5 bases; junction bases not matched to a gene: 10. This CDR3 contains 16 residues. Germline V gene sequence: CDR1 KGHDR, CDR2 SFDVKD. The CDR3 coding sequence is TGTGCCACCAGTGACTCAAGCGGGACCGCGAACAATGAGCAGTTCTTC. Translating gives CATSDSSGTANNEQFF.

The genes are TRBV5-1 and TRBJ2-1, with TRBD1 matching 9 bases. This CDR3 contains 17 residues. Trimming removed 0 bases from V and 3 bases from J; junction bases left unmatched: 7. The V gene's germline CDR1 is SGHRS and CDR2 YFSETQ. The chain's CDR3 is CASSLGTGGLGYNEQFF. DNA of the CDR3: TGCGCCAGCAGCTTGGGAACAGGGGGCTTAGGCTACAATGAGCAGTTCTTC. The variable domain in full, with the rest retrieved from reference TRBV5-1 and TRBJ2-1, is KAGVTQTPRYLIKTRGQQVTLSCSPISGHRSVSWYQQTPGQGLQFLFEYFSETQRNKGNFPGRFSGRQFSNSRSEMNVSTLELGDSALYLCASSLGTGGLGYNEQFFGPGTRLTVL.

This clonotype was observed at least ten times. The rearrangement links TRBV6-5 to TRBJ1-3; a possible D gene is TRBD1 (5 bases). Germline-derived CDR1 and CDR2 are MNHEY and SVGAGI. The CDR3 is 16 residues long. V lost 0 bases and J 0 bases, leaving 9 bases between the germline ends. The CDR3 DNA reads as TGTGCCAGCAGTTACTCCGACAGCCCCTCTGGAAACACCATATATTTT. Protein sequence: CASSYSDSPSGNTIYF.

The chain employs TRBV6-8 and TRBJ2-1; the match to TRBD1 covers 8 bases. The trim removed 5 bases at V and 5 bases at J, leaving 5 bases unmatched. This CDR3 has 14 residues. The germline CDR1 and CDR2 sequences are MNHGY and SAAAGT. Written as DNA, the CDR3 is TGTGCCAGCAGTGCCGGGACAGGAAACAATGAGCAGTTCTTC. It specifies CASSAGTGNNEQFF.

This clonotype has at least ten counts. The chain links TRBV30 to TRBJ2-1, with 13 bases lining up with TRBD2. The CDR3 length is 15 residues. V shed 3 bases, J shed 8 bases, and the junction held 7 bases outside the gene matches. CDR1 GTSNPN and CDR2 SVGIG come from the germline V gene (reference sequence). CDR3 sequence: CAWSATSGRAHEQFF. The CDR3 DNA follows: TGTGCCTGGAGCGCCACTAGCGGGAGGGCCCATGAGCAGTTCTTC.

At least ten counts were recorded for this clonotype. This rearrangement joins TRBV30 to TRBJ2-3; no clear D gene. Trimming removed 3 bases at V and 6 bases at J, with 4 bases between. The germline gives CDR1 GTSNPN, CDR2 SVGIG (reference sequence). The CDR3 is 10 residues long. The CDR3 here is CAWRVDTQYF. The CDR3 DNA follows: TGTGCCTGGAGGGTGGATACGCAGTATTTT.

The CDR3 loop reads CASSLSGFRDRRHEQYF. The CDR3 DNA reads as TGTGCCAGCAGTTTAAGTGGATTTCGGGACAGGAGACACGAGCAGTACTTC. The chain uses TRBV28 and TRBJ2-7, with 8 nucleotides matching TRBD1. V lost 2 bases and J lost 5; bases outside the gene matches: 14. The length of the CDR3 is 17 residues. Germline values: CDR1 MDHEN, CDR2 SYDVKM. Full variable domain (remainder filled in from reference TRBV28 and TRBJ2-7): DVKVTQSSRYLVKRTGEKVFLECVQDMDHENMFWYRQDPGLGLRLIYFSYDVKMKEKGDIPEGYSVSREKKERFSLILESASTNQTSMYLCASSLSGFRDRRHEQYFGPGTRLTVT.

This clonotype was found many times. The genes are TRBV13 and TRBJ2-4, with 7 bases aligning to TRBD2. The germline gives CDR1 PRHDT, CDR2 FYEKMQ (reference sequence). J gave up 0 bases and V 3 bases, and 2 bases lay outside the gene matches. The CDR3 covers 15 residues. CDR3 residues: CASSLGGGAKNIQYF. The CDR3 DNA follows: TGTGCCAGCAGCTTGGGGGGGGGAGCCAAAAACATTCAGTACTTC.

This clonotype was seen many times. This rearrangement joins TRBV27 to TRBJ2-7; D possibly corresponds to TRBD2 (5 bases). CDR1 is MNHEY and CDR2 is SMNVEV in the germline V gene (reference sequence). V lost 5 bases and J lost 7, with 18 bases in between. The CDR3 consists of 14 residues. CDR3 in amino acids: CASSPYDVGEEQYF. The CDR3 bases are TGTGCCAGCAGTCCGTATGATGTCGGGGAAGAGCAGTACTTC.

This clonotype was recorded at least ten times. The chain joins TRBV5-1 to TRBJ2-5; D is unresolved. V lost 4 bases and J lost 4, with 8 bases in between. This CDR3 spans 12 amino acids. CDR1 and CDR2 (germline): SGHRS, YFSETQ. DNA for the CDR3: TGCGCCAGCAGCCCGAGTCTAGAGACCCAGTACTTC. Translation: CASSPSLETQYF.

This clonotype was recorded many times. This chain links TRBV5-8 with TRBJ2-7; D gene uncertain. This CDR3 has 15 amino acids. Germline V gene lookup returns CDR1 SGHTS and CDR2 YDEGEE. The ends were cut back, 4 bases at V and 2 bases at J, with 16 bases in the middle. The CDR3 bases are TGTGCCAGCAGCCAACTACCGACAAGCACCTACGAGCAGTACTTC. This sequence encodes CASSQLPTSTYEQYF.

A word on this clonotype: This sequence is one base from a far larger clone and is likely a read error. The chain has TRBV27 and TRBJ1-1; D is unclear. The CDR3 runs 13 residues. Germline CDR1 MNHEY, CDR2 SMNVEV (reference sequence). The CDR3 DNA follows: TGTGCCAGCAGTTTATCAATGAACGCTGAAGCTTTCTTT. It yields the protein CASSLSMNAEAFF.

The table lists this clonotype with many counts. This chain links TRBV29-1 with TRBJ2-7, with D uncertain. Germline V lookup: CDR1 SQVTM, CDR2 ANQGSEA. This CDR3 is built from 11 residues. V gave up 0 bases and J gave up 6 bases, with 6 bases separating them. This CDR3 reads CSVEDGREQYF. The CDR3 coding sequence is TGCAGCGTTGAAGACGGCCGCGAGCAGTACTTC.